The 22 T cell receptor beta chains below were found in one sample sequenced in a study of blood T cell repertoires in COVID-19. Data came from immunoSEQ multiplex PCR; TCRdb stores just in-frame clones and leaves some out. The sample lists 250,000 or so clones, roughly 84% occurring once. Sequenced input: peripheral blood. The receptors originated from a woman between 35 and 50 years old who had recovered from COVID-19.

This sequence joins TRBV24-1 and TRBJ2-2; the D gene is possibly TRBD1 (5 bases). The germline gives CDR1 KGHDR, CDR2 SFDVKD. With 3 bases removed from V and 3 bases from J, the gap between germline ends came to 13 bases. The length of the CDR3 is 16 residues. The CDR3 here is CATSDPVGADTGELFF. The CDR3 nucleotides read TGTGCCACCAGTGATCCAGTAGGGGCCGACACCGGGGAGCTGTTTTTT.

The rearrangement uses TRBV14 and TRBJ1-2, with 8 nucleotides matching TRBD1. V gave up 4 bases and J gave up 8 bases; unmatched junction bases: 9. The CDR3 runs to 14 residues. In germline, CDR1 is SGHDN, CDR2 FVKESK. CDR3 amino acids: CASSRDRGTMGYTF. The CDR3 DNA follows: TGTGCCAGCAGCCGCGACAGGGGAACTATGGGCTACACCTTC. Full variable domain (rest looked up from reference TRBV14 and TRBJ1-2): EAGVTQFPSHSVIEKGQTVTLRCDPISGHDNLYWYRRVMGKEIKFLLHFVKESKQDESGMPNNRFLAERTGGTYSTLKVQPAELEDSGVYFCASSRDRGTMGYTFGSGTRLTVV.

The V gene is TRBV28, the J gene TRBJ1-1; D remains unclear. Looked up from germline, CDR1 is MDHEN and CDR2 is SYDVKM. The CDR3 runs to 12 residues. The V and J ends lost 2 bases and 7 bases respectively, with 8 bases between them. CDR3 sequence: CASSLSQDEAFF. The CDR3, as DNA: TGTGCCAGCAGTTTAAGTCAGGATGAAGCTTTCTTT.

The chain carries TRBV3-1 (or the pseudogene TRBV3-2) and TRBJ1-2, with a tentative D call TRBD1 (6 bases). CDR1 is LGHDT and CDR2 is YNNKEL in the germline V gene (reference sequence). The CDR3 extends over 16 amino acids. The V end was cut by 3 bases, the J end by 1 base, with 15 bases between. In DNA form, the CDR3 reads TGTGCCAGCAGCCACTCTCCGACAGGCTATAACTATGGCTACACCTTC. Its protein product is CASSHSPTGYNYGYTF.

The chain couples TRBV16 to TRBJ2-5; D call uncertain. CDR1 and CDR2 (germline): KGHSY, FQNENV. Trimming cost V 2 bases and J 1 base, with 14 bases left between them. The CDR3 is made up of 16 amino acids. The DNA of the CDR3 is TGTGCCAGCAGCCAACTCCGTAGAGGAGTCCAAGAGACCCAGTACTTC. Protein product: CASSQLRRGVQETQYF.

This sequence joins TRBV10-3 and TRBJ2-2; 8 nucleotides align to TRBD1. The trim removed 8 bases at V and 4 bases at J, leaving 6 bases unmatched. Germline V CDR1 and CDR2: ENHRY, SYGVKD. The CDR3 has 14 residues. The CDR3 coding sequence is TGTGCCATCCGACAGGGGCAGGGCACCGGGGAGCTGTTTTTT. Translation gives CAIRQGQGTGELFF.

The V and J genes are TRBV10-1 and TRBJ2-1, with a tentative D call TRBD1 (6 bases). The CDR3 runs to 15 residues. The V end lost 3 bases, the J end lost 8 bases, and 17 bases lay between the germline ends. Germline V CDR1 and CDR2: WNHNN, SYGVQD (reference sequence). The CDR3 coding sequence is TGCGCCAGCAGTGAAGAAGGGCAGGGGCGACATGAGCAGTTCTTC. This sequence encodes CASSEEGQGRHEQFF.

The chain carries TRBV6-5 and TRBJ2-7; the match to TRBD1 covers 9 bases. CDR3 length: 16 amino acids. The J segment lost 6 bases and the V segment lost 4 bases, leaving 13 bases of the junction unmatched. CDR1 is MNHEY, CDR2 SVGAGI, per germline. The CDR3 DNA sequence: TGTGCCAGCAGTTCACCGGGACAGGGATCGGTTGGCGAGCAGTACTTC. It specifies CASSSPGQGSVGEQYF.

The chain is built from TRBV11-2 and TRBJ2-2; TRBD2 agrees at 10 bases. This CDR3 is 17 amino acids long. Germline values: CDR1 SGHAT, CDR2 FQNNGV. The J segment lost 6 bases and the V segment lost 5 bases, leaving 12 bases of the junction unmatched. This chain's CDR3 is CASSRAGGRFNAGELFF. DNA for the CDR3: TGTGCCAGCAGCCGAGCGGGGGGGCGATTCAACGCCGGGGAGCTGTTTTTT.

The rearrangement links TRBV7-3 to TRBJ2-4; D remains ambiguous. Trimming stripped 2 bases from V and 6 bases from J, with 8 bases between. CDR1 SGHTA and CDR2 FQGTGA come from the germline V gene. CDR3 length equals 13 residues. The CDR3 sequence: CASSLESGNIQYF. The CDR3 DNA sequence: TGTGCCAGCAGCTTAGAGAGTGGAAACATTCAGTACTTC.

CDR3 coding DNA: TGTGCCTGGGGGGGCATCTTGAGAAATGAGCAGTTCTTC. This codes for CAWGGILRNEQFF. The chain employs TRBV30 and TRBJ2-1; the D gene is possibly TRBD1 (6 bases). Trimming took off 5 bases at V and 7 bases at J, with 15 bases between the two ends. The CDR3 consists of 13 residues. Looked up from germline, CDR1 is GTSNPN and CDR2 is SVGIG (reference sequence).

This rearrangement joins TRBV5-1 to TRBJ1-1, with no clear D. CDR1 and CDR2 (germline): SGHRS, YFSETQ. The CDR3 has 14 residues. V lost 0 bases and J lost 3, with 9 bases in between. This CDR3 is CASSLGTEDTEAFF. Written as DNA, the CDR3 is TGCGCCAGCAGCTTGGGGACGGAGGACACTGAAGCTTTCTTT.

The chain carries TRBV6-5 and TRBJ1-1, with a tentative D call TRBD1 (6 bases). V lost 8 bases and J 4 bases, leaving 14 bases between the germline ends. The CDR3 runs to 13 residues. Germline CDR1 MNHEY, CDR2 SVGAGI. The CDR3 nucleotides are TGTGCCAGCGCCCTGGGACAATCCACTGAAGCTTTCTTT. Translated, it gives CASALGQSTEAFF.

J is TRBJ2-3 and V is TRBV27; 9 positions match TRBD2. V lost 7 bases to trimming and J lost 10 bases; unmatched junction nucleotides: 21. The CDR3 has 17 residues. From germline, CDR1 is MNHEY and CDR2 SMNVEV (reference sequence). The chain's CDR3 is CASTDPSGGPSFGAQYF. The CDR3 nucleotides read TGTGCCAGCACTGACCCCAGCGGGGGGCCCTCTTTCGGGGCGCAGTATTTT.

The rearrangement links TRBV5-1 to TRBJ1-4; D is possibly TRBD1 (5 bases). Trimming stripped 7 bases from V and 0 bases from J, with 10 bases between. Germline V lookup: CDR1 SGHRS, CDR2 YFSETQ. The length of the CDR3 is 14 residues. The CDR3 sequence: CASCLTATNEKLFF. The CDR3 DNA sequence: TGCGCCAGCTGTCTGACAGCAACTAATGAAAAACTGTTTTTT.

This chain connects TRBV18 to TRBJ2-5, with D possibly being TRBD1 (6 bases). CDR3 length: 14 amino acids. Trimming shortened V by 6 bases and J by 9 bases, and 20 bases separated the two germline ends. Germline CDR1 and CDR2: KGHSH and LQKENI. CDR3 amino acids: CASSRAQGRWAQYF. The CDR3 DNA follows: TGTGCCAGCTCCCGCGCACAGGGCCGATGGGCCCAGTACTTC.

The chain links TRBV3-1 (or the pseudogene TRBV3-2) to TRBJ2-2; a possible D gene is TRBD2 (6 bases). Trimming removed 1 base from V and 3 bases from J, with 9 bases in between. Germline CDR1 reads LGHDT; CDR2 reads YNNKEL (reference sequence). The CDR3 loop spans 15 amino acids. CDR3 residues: CASSQGDWYTGELFF. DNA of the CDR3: TGTGCCAGCAGCCAAGGGGACTGGTACACCGGGGAGCTGTTTTTT.

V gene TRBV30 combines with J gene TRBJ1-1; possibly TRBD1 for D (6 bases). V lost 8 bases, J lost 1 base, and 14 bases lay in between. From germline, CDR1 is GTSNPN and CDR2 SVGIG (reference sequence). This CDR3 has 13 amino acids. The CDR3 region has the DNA TGTGCCCAGACACAGGGAGAGAACACTGAAGCTTTCTTT. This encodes CAQTQGENTEAFF.

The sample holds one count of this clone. CDR3 sequence (DNA): TGTGCCAGCAGCCCCCCAACCGTCCGGGGACTCCTCTATGGCTACACCTTC. Translated, it gives CASSPPTVRGLLYGYTF. V usage is TRBV5-6 and J usage is TRBJ1-2, with D possibly matching TRBD1 (5 bases). Germline loops: CDR1 SGHDT, CDR2 YYEEEE. The CDR3 consists of 17 residues. Trimming took 4 bases from V and 4 from J, leaving 23 bases between them.

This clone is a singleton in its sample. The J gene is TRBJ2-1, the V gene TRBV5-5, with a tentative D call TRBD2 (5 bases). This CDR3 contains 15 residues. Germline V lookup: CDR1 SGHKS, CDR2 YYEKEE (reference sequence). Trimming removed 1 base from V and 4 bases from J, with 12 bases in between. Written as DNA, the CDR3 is TGTGCCAGCAGCTTGAGCGAGCGGTTTTACAATGAGCAGTTCTTC. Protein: CASSLSERFYNEQFF.

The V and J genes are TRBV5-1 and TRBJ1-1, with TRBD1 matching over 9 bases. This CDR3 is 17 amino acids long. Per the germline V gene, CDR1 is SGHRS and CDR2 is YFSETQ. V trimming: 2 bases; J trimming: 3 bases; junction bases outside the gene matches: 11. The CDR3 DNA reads TGCGCCAGCAGCTTTCTCGCACAGGGGGCCGGGGACACTGAAGCTTTCTTT. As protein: CASSFLAQGAGDTEAFF.

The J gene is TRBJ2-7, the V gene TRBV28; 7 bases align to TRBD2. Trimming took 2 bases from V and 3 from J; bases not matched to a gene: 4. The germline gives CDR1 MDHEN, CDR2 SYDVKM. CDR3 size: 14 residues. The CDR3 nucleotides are TGTGCCAGCAGTTTAGTGGGGGGGTTCTACGAGCAGTACTTC. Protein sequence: CASSLVGGFYEQYF.